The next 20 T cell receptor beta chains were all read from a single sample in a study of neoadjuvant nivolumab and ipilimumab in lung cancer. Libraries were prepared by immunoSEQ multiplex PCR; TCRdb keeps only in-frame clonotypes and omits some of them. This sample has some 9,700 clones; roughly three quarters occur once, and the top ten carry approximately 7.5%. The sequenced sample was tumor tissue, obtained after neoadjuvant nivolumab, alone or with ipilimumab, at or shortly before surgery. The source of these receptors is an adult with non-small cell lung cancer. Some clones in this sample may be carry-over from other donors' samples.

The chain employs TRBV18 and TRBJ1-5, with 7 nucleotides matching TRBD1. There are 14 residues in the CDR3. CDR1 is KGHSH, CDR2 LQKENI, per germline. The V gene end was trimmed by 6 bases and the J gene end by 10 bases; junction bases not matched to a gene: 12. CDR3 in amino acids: CASSRGTSDRPQHF. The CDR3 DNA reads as TGTGCCAGCTCCAGGGGGACATCCGATCGACCCCAGCATTTT.

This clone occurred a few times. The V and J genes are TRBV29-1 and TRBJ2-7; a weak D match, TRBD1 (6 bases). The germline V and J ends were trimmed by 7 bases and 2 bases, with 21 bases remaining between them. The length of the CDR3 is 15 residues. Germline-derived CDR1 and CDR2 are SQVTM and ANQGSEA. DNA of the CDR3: TGCAGCGCACTGGGACACCCGTCGCGGCCCTACGAGCAGTACTTC. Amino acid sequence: CSALGHPSRPYEQYF.

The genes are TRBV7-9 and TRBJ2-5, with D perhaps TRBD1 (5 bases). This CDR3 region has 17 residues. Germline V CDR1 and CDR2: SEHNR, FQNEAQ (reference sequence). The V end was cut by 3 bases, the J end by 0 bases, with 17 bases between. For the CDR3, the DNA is TGTGCCAGCAGCTTGAGTTCGGACACCTTCTACCAAGAGACCCAGTACTTC. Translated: CASSLSSDTFYQETQYF.

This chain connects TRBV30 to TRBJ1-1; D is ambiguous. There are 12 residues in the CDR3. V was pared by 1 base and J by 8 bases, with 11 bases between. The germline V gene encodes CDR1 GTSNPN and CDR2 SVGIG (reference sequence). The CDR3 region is CAWSDLWLEAFF. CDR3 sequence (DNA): TGTGCCTGGAGTGACCTGTGGTTGGAAGCTTTCTTT.

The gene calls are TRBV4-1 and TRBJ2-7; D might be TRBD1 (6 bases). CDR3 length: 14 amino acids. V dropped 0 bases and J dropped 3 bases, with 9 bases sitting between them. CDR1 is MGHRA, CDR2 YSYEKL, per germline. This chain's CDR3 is CASSQDPGDYEQYF. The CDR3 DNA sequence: TGCGCCAGCAGCCAAGATCCAGGGGACTACGAGCAGTACTTC.

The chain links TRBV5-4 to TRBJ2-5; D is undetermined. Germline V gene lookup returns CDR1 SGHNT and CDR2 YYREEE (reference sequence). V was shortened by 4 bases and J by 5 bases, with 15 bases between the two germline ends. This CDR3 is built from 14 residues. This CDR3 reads CASSPLSQEETQYF. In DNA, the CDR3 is TGTGCCAGCAGCCCTCTGAGTCAGGAGGAGACCCAGTACTTC. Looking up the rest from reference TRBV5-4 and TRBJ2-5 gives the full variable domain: ETGVTQSPTHLIKTRGQQVTLRCSSQSGHNTVSWYQQALGQGPQFIFQYYREEENGRGNFPPRFSGLQFPNYSSELNVNALELDDSALYLCASSPLSQEETQYFGPGTRLLVL.

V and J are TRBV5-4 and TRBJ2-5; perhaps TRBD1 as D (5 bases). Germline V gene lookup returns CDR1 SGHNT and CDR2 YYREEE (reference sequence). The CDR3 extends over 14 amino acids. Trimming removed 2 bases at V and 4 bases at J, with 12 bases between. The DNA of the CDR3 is TGTGCCAGCAGCTTAGCAGGGAAGGGAGAGACCCAGTACTTC. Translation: CASSLAGKGETQYF. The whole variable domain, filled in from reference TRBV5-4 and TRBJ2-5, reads ETGVTQSPTHLIKTRGQQVTLRCSSQSGHNTVSWYQQALGQGPQFIFQYYREEENGRGNFPPRFSGLQFPNYSSELNVNALELDDSALYLCASSLAGKGETQYFGPGTRLLVL.

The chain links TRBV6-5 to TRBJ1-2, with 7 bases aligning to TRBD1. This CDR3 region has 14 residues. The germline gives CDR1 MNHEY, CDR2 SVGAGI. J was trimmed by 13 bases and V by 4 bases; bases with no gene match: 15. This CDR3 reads CASSSSGQIHTFTF. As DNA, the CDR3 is TGTGCCAGCAGTTCCTCGGGACAGATACATACCTTCACCTTC.

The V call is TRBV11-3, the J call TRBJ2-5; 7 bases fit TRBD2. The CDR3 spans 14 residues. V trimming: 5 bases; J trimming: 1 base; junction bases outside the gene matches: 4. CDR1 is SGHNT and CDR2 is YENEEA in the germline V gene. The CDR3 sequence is CASSLTSAQETQYF. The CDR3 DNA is TGTGCCAGCAGCCTAACTAGCGCCCAAGAGACCCAGTACTTC.

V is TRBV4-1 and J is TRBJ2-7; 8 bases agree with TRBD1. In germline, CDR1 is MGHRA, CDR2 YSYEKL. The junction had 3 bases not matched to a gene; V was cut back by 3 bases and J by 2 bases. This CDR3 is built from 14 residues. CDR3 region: CASSQRTGTYEQYF. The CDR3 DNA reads TGCGCCAGCAGCCAGAGGACAGGGACCTACGAGCAGTACTTC.

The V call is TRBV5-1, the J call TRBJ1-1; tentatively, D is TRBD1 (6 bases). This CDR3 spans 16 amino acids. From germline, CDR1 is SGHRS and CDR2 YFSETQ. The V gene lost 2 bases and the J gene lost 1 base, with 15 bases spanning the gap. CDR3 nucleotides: TGCGCCAGCAGCTTAGGTCCGACAGGATCGAACACTGAAGCTTTCTTT. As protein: CASSLGPTGSNTEAFF.

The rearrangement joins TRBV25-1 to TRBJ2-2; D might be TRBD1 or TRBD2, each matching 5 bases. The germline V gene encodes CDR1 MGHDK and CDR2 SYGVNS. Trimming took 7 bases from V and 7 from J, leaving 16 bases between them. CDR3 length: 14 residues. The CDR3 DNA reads TGTGCCAGCAAGACGGGACCGGCCAACGGGGAGCTGTTTTTT. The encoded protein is CASKTGPANGELFF.

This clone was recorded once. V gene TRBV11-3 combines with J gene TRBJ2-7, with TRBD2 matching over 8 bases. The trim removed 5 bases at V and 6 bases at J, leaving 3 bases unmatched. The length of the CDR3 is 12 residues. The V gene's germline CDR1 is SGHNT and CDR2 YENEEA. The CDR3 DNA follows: TGTGCCAGCAGCCCGGGACTAGTCGAGCAGTACTTC. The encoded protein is CASSPGLVEQYF. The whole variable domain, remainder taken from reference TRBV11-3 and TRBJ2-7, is EAGVVQSPRYKIIEKKQPVAFWCNPISGHNTLYWYLQNLGQGPELLIRYENEEAVDDSQLPKDRFSAERLKGVDSTLKIQPAELGDSAVYLCASSPGLVEQYFGPGTRLTVT.

CDR3 nucleotide sequence: TGCGCCAGCAGATCGGGACTAGCGGGGGGGCCGTACGAGCAGTACTTC. Translated: CASRSGLAGGPYEQYF. The chain has TRBV5-1 and TRBJ2-7, with TRBD2 matching over 16 bases. CDR3 size: 16 residues. The V and J ends lost 5 bases and 4 bases, in that order; junction bases with no gene match: 6. Germline CDR1 SGHRS, CDR2 YFSETQ.

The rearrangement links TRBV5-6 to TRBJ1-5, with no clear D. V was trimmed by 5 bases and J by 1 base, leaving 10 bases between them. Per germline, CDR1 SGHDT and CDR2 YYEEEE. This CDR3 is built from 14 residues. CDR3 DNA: TGTGCCAGCAGGATCTGGAGGAGCAATCAGCCCCAGCATTTT. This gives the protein CASRIWRSNQPQHF.

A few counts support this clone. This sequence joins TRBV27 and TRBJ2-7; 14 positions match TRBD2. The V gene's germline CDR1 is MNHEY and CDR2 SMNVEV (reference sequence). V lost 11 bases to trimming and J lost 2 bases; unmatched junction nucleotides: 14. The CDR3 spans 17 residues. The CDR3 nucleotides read TGTGCCGCACGATCCGGGACTAGCGGGGGTCCAACCTACGAGCAGTACTTC. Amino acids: CAARSGTSGGPTYEQYF.

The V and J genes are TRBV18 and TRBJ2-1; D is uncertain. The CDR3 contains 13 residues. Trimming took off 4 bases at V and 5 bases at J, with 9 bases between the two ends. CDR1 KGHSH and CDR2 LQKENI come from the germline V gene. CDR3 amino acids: CASSQGRNNEQFF. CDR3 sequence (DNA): TGTGCCAGCTCACAGGGAAGGAACAATGAGCAGTTCTTC.

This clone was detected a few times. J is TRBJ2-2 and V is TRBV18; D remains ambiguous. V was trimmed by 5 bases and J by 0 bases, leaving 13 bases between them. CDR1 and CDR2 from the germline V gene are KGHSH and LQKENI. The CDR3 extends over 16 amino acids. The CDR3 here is CASSTSGRTNTGELFF. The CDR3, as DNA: TGTGCCAGCTCAACATCTGGAAGAACGAACACCGGGGAGCTGTTTTTT.

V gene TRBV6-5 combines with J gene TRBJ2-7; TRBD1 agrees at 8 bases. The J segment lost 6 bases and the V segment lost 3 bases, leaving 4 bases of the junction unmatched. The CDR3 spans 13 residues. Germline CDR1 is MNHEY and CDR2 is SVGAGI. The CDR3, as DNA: TGTGCCAGCAGTTATTCTACAGGGGGCGAGCAGTACTTC. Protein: CASSYSTGGEQYF.

The CDR3 coding sequence is TGCGCCAGCAGCCAAGGGGACAGGGCCTACGAGCAGTACTTC. This sequence encodes CASSQGDRAYEQYF. The chain is built from TRBV4-1 and TRBJ2-7, with 9 bases identical to TRBD1. With V trimmed by 1 base and J by 2 bases, 0 bases remained unmatched. CDR3 length: 14 residues. Germline CDR1 MGHRA, CDR2 YSYEKL.